This T cell receptor (beta chain) came from a study of siplizumab effects on memory and regulatory T cells. Whole-study findings and limits: Naive T cells seemed more diverse than memory cells and seemed major alloresponse contributors.

The protocol was immunoSEQ multiplex PCR, while the TCRdb copy is restricted to in-frame clones and leaves out a portion. The data contain around 68,000 clones, around nine tenths of them singletons. CDR1 and CDR2 from the germline V gene are GTSNPN and SVGIG (reference sequence). V was shortened by 4 bases and J by 1 base, with 4 bases between the two germline ends. The CDR3 length is 11 residues. With regard to this clone: As yet, its antigen is unknown.

The material sequenced was Tregs sorted from blood. The chain uses TRBV30 and TRBJ2-5, with no clear D. The TCR was taken from a human donor in good health. The CDR3 here is CAWTVQETQYF. In nucleotides, the CDR3 is TGTGCCTGGACAGTCCAAGAGACCCAGTACTTC.